This T cell receptor (beta chain) is from a study of graft-versus-host responses after intestinal transplantation. In the study overall: Transplant recipients had multivisceral, liver-intestinal, or isolated intestinal grafts. Among the recipients, all got anti-thymocyte globulin induction and then tacrolimus and steroids for about 3 years. Study-wide findings and caveats: Graft-donor T cell macrochimerism in patients accompanied high graft-versus-host to host-versus-graft clonal ratios in allografts.

Between the trimmed V and J ends, which lost 5 bases and 5 bases, there was a span of 15 bases. The germline CDR1 and CDR2 sequences are SSHAT and FNYEAQ (reference sequence). The CDR3 covers 14 residues. This clone was seen only a few times. Its target is unknown. Repertoires were generated with immunoSEQ multiplex PCR, while TCRdb's copy carries only in-frame clones and drops some. The sample lists 29,000 or so clones, more than 70% occurring once. Investigators treated the graft tissue so that it released intraepithelial and lamina propria lymphocytes. The chain links TRBV7-7 to TRBJ2-5, with D perhaps given as TRBD1 or TRBD2 (5 bases each). This clonotype was obtained from a human patient who received an intestinal transplant, so some T cells may come from the graft donor. The sample in question was ileum tissue, obtained 98 days after intestinal transplantation. The CDR3 DNA reads TGTGCCAGCAGCGAGGGGCTAGCAAGGGAGACCCAGTACTTC. Encoded protein: CASSEGLARETQYF.